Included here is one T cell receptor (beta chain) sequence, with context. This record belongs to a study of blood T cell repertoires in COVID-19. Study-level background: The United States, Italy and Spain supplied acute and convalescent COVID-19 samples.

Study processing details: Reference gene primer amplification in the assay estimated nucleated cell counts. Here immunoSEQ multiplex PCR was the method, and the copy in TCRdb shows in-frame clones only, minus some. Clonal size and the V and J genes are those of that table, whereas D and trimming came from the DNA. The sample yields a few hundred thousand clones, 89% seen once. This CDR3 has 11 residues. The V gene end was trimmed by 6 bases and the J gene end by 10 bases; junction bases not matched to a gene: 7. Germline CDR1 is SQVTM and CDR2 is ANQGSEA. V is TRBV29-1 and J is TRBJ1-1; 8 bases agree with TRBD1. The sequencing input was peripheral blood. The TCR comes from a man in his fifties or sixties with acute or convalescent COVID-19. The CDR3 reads CSVGTGQVAFF. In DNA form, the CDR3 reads TGCAGCGTAGGGACAGGCCAGGTAGCTTTCTTT.